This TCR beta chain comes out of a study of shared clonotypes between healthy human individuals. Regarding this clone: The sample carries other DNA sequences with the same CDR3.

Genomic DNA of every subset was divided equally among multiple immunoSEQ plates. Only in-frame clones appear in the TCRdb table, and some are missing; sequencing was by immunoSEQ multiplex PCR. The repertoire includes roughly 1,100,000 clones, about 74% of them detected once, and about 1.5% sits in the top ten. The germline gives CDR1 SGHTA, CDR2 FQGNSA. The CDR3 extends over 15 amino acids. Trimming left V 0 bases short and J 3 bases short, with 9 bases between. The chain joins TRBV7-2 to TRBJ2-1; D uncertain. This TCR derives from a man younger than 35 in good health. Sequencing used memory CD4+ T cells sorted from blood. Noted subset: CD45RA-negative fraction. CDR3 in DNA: TGTGCCAGCAGCTTAGCGTCATCGAGCTACAATGAGCAGTTCTTC. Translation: CASSLASSSYNEQFF.